This T cell receptor (beta chain) was recovered during a study of cytomegalovirus exposure and HLA in healthy donors. The CDR3 covers 16 residues. The germline V gene encodes CDR1 MGHRA and CDR2 YSYEKL. V was clipped by 0 bases and J by 6 bases, with 15 bases between them. Notes on this clone: Its matching antigen is unknown.

Study-level points and caveats: Judged likely to be a sequencing artifact was a cluster of highly shared sequence variants. About 87% or about 30% of the time was how often most TCR beta V segments were productive, according to an earlier analysis. Accurate predictions that matched the HLA-A and HLA-B alleles of most subjects were reportedly made from TCR beta sequences.

PCR amplification relied on 60 Vbeta primers (plus 13 Jbeta primers). Repertoires were generated with immunoSEQ multiplex PCR, while TCRdb's copy carries only in-frame clones and drops some. The table shows around 130,000 clones, with roughly three quarters occurring only once. The specimen was PBMCs. V usage is TRBV4-1 and J usage is TRBJ2-1; D not certain. The sequence was obtained from a woman in her sixties in good health and CMV-seronegative. This CDR3 reads CASSQEVQSWANEQFF. DNA for the CDR3: TGCGCCAGCAGCCAAGAGGTGCAGTCTTGGGCCAATGAGCAGTTCTTC.